The clone carrying this T cell receptor (beta chain) was found once. Its matching antigen is unknown. TCR beta CDR3 regions were amplified from RNA. RT-PCR in the first round (using the HTBI primer set) targeted the TCR CDR3. TCRdb reprocessed the multiplex PCR reads with MiXCR, giving one entry per CDR3 protein. The data show 500,000 to 600,000 distinct CDR3 sequences, 46% seen once. Stability of Graves' hyperthyroidism was defined as absent ophthalmopathy progression within 18 months. The source of the sample is a study of T cells in Graves' hyperthyroidism and ophthalmopathy. CDR3 size: 14 residues. In germline, CDR1 is MGHDK, CDR2 SYGVNS. The V end lost 1 base, the J end lost 3 bases, and 9 bases lay between the germline ends. The study's findings and limits: Blood also carried most thyroid clonotypes expanded above 0.001. Median prediction lead before ophthalmopathy onset was around seven months with the model.

This chain connects TRBV25-1 to TRBJ1-2; D is unresolved. The origin of this receptor is a young woman with Graves' hyperthyroidism. Sequences were obtained from peripheral blood or thyroid tissue (not recorded which). The CDR3 loop is CASSEWVGDYGYTF. The CDR3 DNA reads TGTGCCAGCAGTGAATGGGTTGGGGACTATGGCTACACCTTC.